One sample yielded the 6 T cell receptor beta chains listed below, sequenced in a study (dated by TCRdb to between 2015 and 2016). Libraries were prepared through multiplex PCR. Sequencing instrument: Ion Torrent PGM. For the approximately 20-patient analysis, adaptor-ligated barcode primers were used to amplify TRBV12-4/TRBJ1-2 clonotypes. The raw public reads went through TCRdb reprocessing: fastp at Q25, MiXCR clone calling, in-frame beta chains kept. Identical CDR3 proteins give one entry, which carries the most common genes and DNA. In this sample the table shows some 1,000 distinct CDR3 sequences, around 2.6% of which occur a single time. Clones ranked in the top ten supply around 30% of the sample. Tregs were isolated as CD4+CD25+CD127-/low cells. Specimen: Tregs sorted from blood. These receptors came from a female donor with breast cancer.

This clonotype ranks as medium-sized (0.01 to 0.1%). V and J are TRBV12-3 or TRBV12-4 and TRBJ1-2, with D uncertain. The CDR3 consists of 14 residues. Trimming took off 3 bases at V and 4 bases at J, with 12 bases between the two ends. The CDR3, as DNA: TGTGCCAGCAGTTTCGCTGGACTGCGCTATGGCTACACCTTC. This translates into CASSFAGLRYGYTF.

By share, this clonotype counts as medium-sized. The CDR3 loop is CASSRDSFGYGYTF. The CDR3 nucleotides are TGTGCCAGCAGCCGCGACAGTTTCGGCTATGGCTACACCTTC. V and J are TRBV12-3 or TRBV12-4 and TRBJ1-2; maybe TRBD1 (5 bases). Trimming shortened V by 6 bases and J by 4 bases, and 15 bases separated the two germline ends. The CDR3 is 14 amino acids.

This clonotype is classed as medium-sized. This rearrangement joins TRBV12-3 or TRBV12-4 to TRBJ1-2; D is uncertain. V gave up 0 bases and J gave up 8 bases, with 10 bases separating them. The CDR3 has 13 residues. The CDR3 loop reads CASSLASARGYTF. The CDR3 bases are TGTGCCAGCAGTTTAGCCTCGGCGCGGGGCTACACCTTC.

This chain connects TRBV12-3 or TRBV12-4 to TRBJ1-2; D is possibly TRBD1 (6 bases). The CDR3 extends over 13 amino acids. Trimming left V 6 bases short and J 4 bases short, with 12 bases between. CDR3 nucleotides: TGTGCCAGCAGGCAGACAGGCTCCTATGGCTACACCTTC. This codes for CASRQTGSYGYTF.

This clonotype is categorized as large. The rearrangement uses TRBV12-3 or TRBV12-4 and TRBJ1-2, with D unclear. V lost 4 bases and J 2 bases, leaving 5 bases between the germline ends. CDR3 length: 12 amino acids. DNA of the CDR3: TGTGCCAGCAGTTCGTCCAACTATGGCTACACCTTC. This gives the protein CASSSSNYGYTF.

Relative to its sample, this clonotype is medium-sized (0.01 to 0.1%). The chain is built from TRBV12-3 or TRBV12-4 and TRBJ1-2, with unresolved D. Trimming shortened V by 4 bases and J by 5 bases, and 11 bases separated the two germline ends. The CDR3 has 13 residues. CDR3: CASSSSGEYGYTF. The CDR3 coding sequence is TGTGCCAGCAGTTCCTCGGGCGAGTATGGCTACACCTTC.